Following are 27 T cell receptor beta chains from one sample sequenced in a study of blood T cell repertoires in COVID-19 (dated by TCRdb to the early 2020s). Libraries were made using the immunoSEQ multiplex PCR assay. The source is immuneACCESS, and TCRdb retained only in-frame sequences with V and J called. Part of the clones is not carried over; for the studies checked, unresolved V genes explain less than half of this, and the remainder is unexplained. For this sample the table gives roughly 330,000 clones, of which around 87% were detected only once. The ten largest clones add up to about 5.4% of the sample. Sequenced input: PBMCs or T cells enriched from blood (not recorded which). Source of these receptors: a woman aged 30 to 39 who had recovered from COVID-19.

The chain recombines TRBV5-5 with TRBJ1-2; no reliable D call. V lost 4 bases and J lost 4, with 17 bases in between. The CDR3 length is 15 residues. In germline, CDR1 is SGHKS, CDR2 YYEKEE (reference sequence). In nucleotides, the CDR3 is TGTGCCAGCAGCCTGGATCTCCCCCGCGGCTATGGCTACACCTTC. Amino acid sequence: CASSLDLPRGYGYTF.

This chain links TRBV9 with TRBJ2-7; D uncertain. CDR1 is SGDLS and CDR2 is YYNGEE in the germline V gene. The CDR3 extends over 14 amino acids. V was pared by 0 bases and J by 2 bases, with 9 bases between. The CDR3 protein is CASSVVAVTYEQYF. CDR3 coding DNA: TGTGCCAGCAGCGTAGTGGCGGTTACCTACGAGCAGTACTTC.

The chain carries TRBV5-4 and TRBJ2-3; 8 positions match TRBD1. V was pared by 3 bases and J by 3 bases, with 6 bases of the junction left unmatched. This CDR3 is built from 15 residues. Germline V CDR1 and CDR2: SGHNT, YYREEE (reference sequence). CDR3 loop: CASSSPDRVTDTQYF. The CDR3 DNA sequence: TGTGCCAGCAGCTCCCCGGACAGGGTTACAGATACGCAGTATTTT.

This sequence joins TRBV2 and TRBJ1-6; a weak D match, TRBD1 (5 bases). The CDR3 totals 12 residues. The V gene's germline CDR1 is SNHLY and CDR2 FYNNEI. V lost 6 bases and J 9 bases, leaving 9 bases between the germline ends. CDR3 protein: CASSRRGSPLHF. CDR3 bases: TGTGCCAGCAGCCGAAGGGGTTCACCCCTCCACTTT.

V gene TRBV7-9 combines with J gene TRBJ1-3; the D is unclear. This CDR3 spans 13 amino acids. The V end lost 7 bases, the J end lost 4 bases, and 11 bases lay between the germline ends. Germline assignment: CDR1 SEHNR and CDR2 FQNEAQ (reference sequence). The CDR3 reads CASNQNLGNTIYF. In nucleotides, the CDR3 is TGTGCCAGCAACCAGAATTTAGGAAACACCATATATTTT.

The CDR3 sequence is CASSVGQGARELFF. The CDR3, as DNA: TGTGCCAGCAGCGTTGGTCAGGGGGCGAGGGAACTGTTTTTT. The genes are TRBV5-5 and TRBJ1-4, with 8 bases lining up with TRBD1. The CDR3 loop spans 14 amino acids. V gave up 4 bases and J gave up 12 bases; unmatched junction bases: 11. Germline V lookup: CDR1 SGHKS, CDR2 YYEKEE (reference sequence).

V usage is TRBV6-5 and J usage is TRBJ2-1; D is undetermined. V was shortened by 5 bases and J by 0 bases, with 5 bases between the two germline ends. Germline values: CDR1 MNHEY, CDR2 SVGAGI. CDR3 size: 13 residues. The CDR3 nucleotides are TGTGCCAGCAGTCGTAGCTCCTACAATGAGCAGTTCTTC. Amino acids: CASSRSSYNEQFF.

The chain links TRBV7-2 to TRBJ2-5, with 7 bases identical to TRBD2. Trimming cost V 1 base and J 10 bases; bases outside gene matches: 9. The germline V gene has CDR1 SGHTA and CDR2 FQGNSA. The CDR3 contains 14 residues. CDR3 coding DNA: TGTGCCAGCAGCTTAGTGGCGGGGGAAGGGATCCAGTACTTC. Its protein product is CASSLVAGEGIQYF.

The chain uses TRBV14 and TRBJ2-1, with 7 bases matching TRBD1. The CDR3 has 15 amino acids. Germline CDR1 and CDR2: SGHDN and FVKESK. The junction had 7 bases not matched to a gene; V was cut back by 8 bases and J by 0 bases. CDR3 sequence: CASGKQGNSYNEQFF. The CDR3 coding sequence is TGTGCCAGCGGCAAACAGGGGAACTCCTACAATGAGCAGTTCTTC.

This chain uses TRBV5-1 with TRBJ1-3; the D gene is possibly TRBD1 (5 bases). V lost 5 bases and J lost 0, with 15 bases in between. Germline loops: CDR1 SGHRS, CDR2 YFSETQ. This CDR3 spans 16 amino acids. In DNA form, the CDR3 reads TGCGCCAGCAGTCGGATTGGGGGACTCTCTGGAAACACCATATATTTT. It translates to CASSRIGGLSGNTIYF.

The chain is built from TRBV5-1 and TRBJ1-5; D gene uncertain. Germline lookup yields CDR1 SGHRS and CDR2 YFSETQ. The CDR3 contains 14 residues. The ends were cut back, 1 base at V and 7 bases at J, with 12 bases in the middle. In DNA form, the CDR3 reads TGCGCCAGCAGCTTGAGCTACGGGAACCAGCCCCAGCATTTT. This encodes CASSLSYGNQPQHF.

V and J are TRBV18 and TRBJ2-7; D ambiguous. The V gene lost 6 bases and the J gene lost 1 base, with 10 bases spanning the gap. CDR3 length equals 13 residues. Germline loops: CDR1 KGHSH, CDR2 LQKENI. This CDR3 is CASSSTASYEQYF. CDR3 DNA sequence: TGTGCCAGCTCTTCGACTGCTTCCTACGAGCAGTACTTC.

This rearrangement joins TRBV5-1 to TRBJ2-3, with TRBD2 matching over 11 bases. The CDR3 length is 16 residues. The V segment lost 0 bases and the J segment 6 bases; nucleotides outside the gene matches: 6. Per the germline V gene, CDR1 is SGHRS and CDR2 is YFSETQ. DNA for the CDR3: TGCGCCAGCAGCTTGGAGGCTAGCGGGGGGATCGATACGCAGTATTTT. Its protein product is CASSLEASGGIDTQYF.

The chain employs TRBV28 and TRBJ2-1, with TRBD2 as a possible D gene (7 bases). The CDR3 contains 15 residues. In germline, CDR1 is MDHEN, CDR2 SYDVKM. Between the trimmed V and J ends, which lost 5 bases and 5 bases, there was a span of 16 bases. The CDR3 DNA reads TGTGCCAGCAGTCCACGGGGGGCCATAGACAATGAGCAGTTCTTC. It encodes CASSPRGAIDNEQFF.

The gene calls are TRBV7-8 and TRBJ1-1; 12 nucleotides agree with TRBD1. The CDR3 runs to 17 residues. From germline, CDR1 is SGHVS and CDR2 FQNEAQ. J gave up 1 base and V 2 bases, and 5 bases lay outside the gene matches. The CDR3 DNA follows: TGTGCCAGCAGCTTAAGGGGGGACAGGGGGCAGAACACTGAAGCTTTCTTT. Translating gives CASSLRGDRGQNTEAFF. The whole variable domain, filled in from reference TRBV7-8 and TRBJ1-1, reads GAGVSQSPRYKVAKRGQDVALRCDPISGHVSLFWYQQALGQGPEFLTYFQNEAQLDKSGLPSDRFFAERPEGSVSTLKIQRTQQEDSAVYLCASSLRGDRGQNTEAFFGQGTRLTVV.

The CDR3 region has the DNA TGCGCCAGCAGTGTATCAGTGAACACTGAAGCTTTCTTT. The encoded protein is CASSVSVNTEAFF. The V call is TRBV10-1, the J call TRBJ1-1; no clear D gene. V gave up 4 bases and J gave up 0 bases, with 6 bases separating them. The CDR3 loop spans 13 amino acids. The germline V gene has CDR1 WNHNN and CDR2 SYGVQD (reference sequence).

The V and J genes are TRBV5-4 and TRBJ1-1; unclear D gene. The CDR3 covers 13 residues. The germline CDR1 and CDR2 sequences are SGHNT and YYREEE (reference sequence). V lost 1 base to trimming and J lost 5 bases, with 9 bases between them. CDR3 sequence reads: CASSLRTETEAFF. CDR3 nucleotide sequence: TGTGCCAGCAGCTTGCGTACAGAGACTGAAGCTTTCTTT. The full variable domain, completed using reference TRBV5-4 and TRBJ1-1, is ETGVTQSPTHLIKTRGQQVTLRCSSQSGHNTVSWYQQALGQGPQFIFQYYREEENGRGNFPPRFSGLQFPNYSSELNVNALELDDSALYLCASSLRTETEAFFGQGTRLTVV.

This sequence joins TRBV5-4 and TRBJ2-7, with TRBD2 matching 11 bases. Germline V gene sequence: CDR1 SGHNT, CDR2 YYREEE (reference sequence). The CDR3 is 15 residues long. V lost 4 bases to trimming and J lost 5 bases; unmatched junction nucleotides: 8. CDR3 region: CASSQRLAGSHEQYF. The CDR3 DNA reads TGTGCCAGCAGCCAGCGACTAGCGGGGTCCCACGAGCAGTACTTC.

The rearrangement joins TRBV5-4 to TRBJ2-2; TRBD2 aligns across 14 bases. The CDR3 runs 17 residues. Germline V gene data show CDR1 as SGHNT and CDR2 as YYREEE (reference sequence). The ends lost 4 bases at V and 3 bases at J; junction bases unmatched: 5. The CDR3 sequence is CASSQGGLAGDTGELFF. The CDR3 DNA reads TGTGCCAGCAGCCAAGGGGGACTAGCGGGGGACACCGGGGAGCTGTTTTTT. Together with reference TRBV5-4 and TRBJ2-2, the CDR3 gives the full variable domain: ETGVTQSPTHLIKTRGQQVTLRCSSQSGHNTVSWYQQALGQGPQFIFQYYREEENGRGNFPPRFSGLQFPNYSSELNVNALELDDSALYLCASSQGGLAGDTGELFFGEGSRLTVL.

The V gene is TRBV5-1, the J gene TRBJ2-7, with 11 bases matching TRBD2. Unmatched junction bases numbered 9, after V lost 6 bases and J lost 4 bases. Per germline, CDR1 SGHRS and CDR2 YFSETQ. The CDR3 runs to 15 residues. The CDR3 reads CASTWSPSGGYEQYF. The CDR3, as DNA: TGCGCCAGCACTTGGTCCCCTAGCGGGGGGTACGAGCAGTACTTC.

The rearrangement joins TRBV19 to TRBJ1-1; 10 positions match TRBD1. The CDR3 runs 14 residues. Germline CDR1 LNHDA, CDR2 SQIVND (reference sequence). J lost 5 bases, V lost 4 bases, and 4 bases had no gene match. CDR3 in DNA: TGTGCCAGTAGTAGGGACAGGGGACGGACTGAAGCTTTCTTT. Its translation is CASSRDRGRTEAFF.

This chain links TRBV5-1 with TRBJ1-3; D gene uncertain. Trimming cost V 4 bases and J 1 base, with 12 bases left between them. The CDR3 is 15 residues long. Germline V gene sequence: CDR1 SGHRS, CDR2 YFSETQ. The CDR3 protein is CASSPQAGSGNTIYF. In DNA form, the CDR3 reads TGCGCCAGCAGCCCCCAAGCGGGATCTGGAAACACCATATATTTT.

The sample holds one count of this clone. The chain carries TRBV7-9 and TRBJ1-2; D is unclear. The CDR3 covers 14 residues. The germline V gene encodes CDR1 SEHNR and CDR2 FQNEAQ (reference sequence). The ends were cut back, 3 bases at V and 4 bases at J, with 12 bases in the middle. The CDR3 region has the DNA TGTGCCAGCAGCTTGCGAGACGGAGTCTATGGCTACACCTTC. As protein: CASSLRDGVYGYTF.

This clone was detected once. Written as DNA, the CDR3 is TGTGCCAGCAGTTACTCATCGGGGGGAGCTTTCTTT. It specifies CASSYSSGGAFF. The chain is built from TRBV6-2 or TRBV6-3 and TRBJ1-1; D might be TRBD1 (5 bases). CDR1 MNHEY and CDR2 SVGEGT come from the germline V gene. Trimming took off 0 bases at V and 10 bases at J, with 9 bases between the two ends. This CDR3 is 12 amino acids long.

The chain recombines TRBV7-2 with TRBJ2-7; the D gene is possibly TRBD2 (6 bases). The CDR3 runs 14 residues. The V gene lost 3 bases and the J gene lost 7 bases, with 16 bases spanning the gap. CDR1 and CDR2 from the germline V gene are SGHTA and FQGNSA. CDR3 nucleotide sequence: TGTGCCAGCAGCTTGGGGACGAGGGCGGGAGAGCAGTACTTC. The encoded protein is CASSLGTRAGEQYF. Combining the CDR3 with reference TRBV7-2 and TRBJ2-7 gives the whole variable domain GAGVSQSPSNKVTEKGKDVELRCDPISGHTALYWYRQSLGQGLEFLIYFQGNSAPDKSGLPSDRFSAERTGGSVSTLTIQRTQQEDSAVYLCASSLGTRAGEQYFGPGTRLTVT.

This rearrangement joins TRBV11-2 to TRBJ2-7; D gene unclear. Deletions cut 4 bases from V and 0 bases from J, with 22 bases between. Germline V gene sequence: CDR1 SGHAT, CDR2 FQNNGV. The CDR3 consists of 18 residues. CDR3 DNA: TGTGCCAGCAGCTCAACCCTTAGTTCCGGGTATGACTCCTACGAGCAGTACTTC. The encoded protein is CASSSTLSSGYDSYEQYF.

A remark on this clone: In the same sample, other DNA sequences code for this CDR3. The chain is built from TRBV5-1 and TRBJ1-1; 7 positions match TRBD1. The CDR3 length is 14 residues. After removal of 4 bases from V and 2 bases from J, the junction contained 5 bases not matched to a gene. The germline V gene encodes CDR1 SGHRS and CDR2 YFSETQ. The DNA of the CDR3 is TGCGCCAGCAGCAGCACAGGGGTTAACACTGAAGCTTTCTTT. It yields the protein CASSSTGVNTEAFF.